This T cell receptor beta chain appears in the sequencing data of a study of T cells in Graves' hyperthyroidism and ophthalmopathy. Exclusion of a patient resulted from uncontrolled infection, other autoimmune disease, pregnancy or lactation. The PBMCs were sourced from fresh peripheral blood (10 ml). Study-wide results and limits: Most clonotypes that expanded in the thyroid above 0.001 also showed up in blood.

The CDR3 length is 14 residues. Germline CDR1 reads SQVTM; CDR2 reads ANQGSEA. V gave up 6 bases and J gave up 7 bases, with 22 bases separating them. RNA transcripts gave rise to amplified TCR beta CDR3 regions. The study used the HTBI primer set for a first-round RT-PCR of the TCR CDR3. From the multiplex PCR reads, TCRdb called clonotypes with MiXCR, one entry per CDR3 protein. The sample includes around 690,000 distinct CDR3 sequences, 17% of them seen just once. This clonotype occurred many times. Its cognate antigen is unknown. This clonotype originated in a man aged 45-60 years with Graves' hyperthyroidism. The chain uses TRBV29-1 and TRBJ2-7, with a possible D match to TRBD2 (5 bases). The sequenced material came from blood. CDR3 residues: CSVSTTAWFGEQYF. The CDR3 nucleotides read TGCAGCGTGTCGACTACAGCATGGTTCGGGGAGCAGTACTTC.